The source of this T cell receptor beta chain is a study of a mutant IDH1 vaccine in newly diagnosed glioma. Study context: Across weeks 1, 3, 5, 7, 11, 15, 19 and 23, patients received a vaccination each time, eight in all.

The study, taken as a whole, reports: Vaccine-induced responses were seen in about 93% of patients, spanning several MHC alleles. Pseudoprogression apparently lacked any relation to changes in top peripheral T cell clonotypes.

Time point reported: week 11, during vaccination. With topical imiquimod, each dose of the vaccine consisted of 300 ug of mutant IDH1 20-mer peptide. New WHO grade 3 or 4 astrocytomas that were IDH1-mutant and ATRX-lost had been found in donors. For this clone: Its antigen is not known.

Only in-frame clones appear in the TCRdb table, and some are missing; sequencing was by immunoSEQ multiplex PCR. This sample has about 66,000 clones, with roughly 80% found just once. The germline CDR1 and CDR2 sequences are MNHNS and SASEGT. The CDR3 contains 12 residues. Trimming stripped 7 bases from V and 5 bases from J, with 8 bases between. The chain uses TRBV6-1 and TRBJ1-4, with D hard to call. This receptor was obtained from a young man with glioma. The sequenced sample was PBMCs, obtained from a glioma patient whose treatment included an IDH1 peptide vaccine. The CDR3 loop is CASMNPNEKLFF. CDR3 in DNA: TGTGCCAGCATGAACCCCAATGAAAAACTGTTTTTT.